This T cell receptor beta chain stems from a study of blood T cells in healthy people across ages. Across the study: Capturing about one barcoded beta molecule per two T cells was achieved by template switching.

This clonotype was counted many times. Every donor provided 7.5 to 10 milliliters of peripheral blood. In germline, CDR1 is DFQATT, CDR2 SNEGSKA (reference sequence). The junction had 6 bases not matched to a gene; V was cut back by 5 bases and J by 4 bases. This CDR3 spans 13 amino acids. A second PCR of roughly 7 to 11 cycles used a sample-barcoded 5' primer and a J-beta primer mix. TCRdb ran MiXCR on the 5' RACE reads and lists one entry per CDR3 protein. The sample consists of about 1.8 million distinct CDR3 sequences, 49% of them appearing once. This receptor was obtained from a middle-aged woman in good health. V usage is TRBV20-1 and J usage is TRBJ1-2, with 8 bases that match TRBD1. The sequenced material came from blood. The CDR3 loop is CSASQGGSYGYTF. The CDR3, as DNA: TGCAGTGCTTCACAGGGGGGTAGCTATGGCTACACCTTC.